This entry features one T cell receptor (beta chain) sequence. Its matching antigen is unknown. The source of the sample is a study of cytomegalovirus exposure and HLA in healthy donors. Study outcomes and limitations: Previous analysis showed most TCR beta V segments were productive about 90% or about 30% of the time. An apparent linkage of common viral pathogens to several of the most significant clusters emerged in a later analysis.

Both 60 Vbeta primers and 13 Jbeta primers went into the PCR. Sequenced by immunoSEQ multiplex PCR; TCRdb stores in-frame clones only, minus some. This repertoire includes around 97,000 clones. Donors showed nominal health when sampled, although they likely had unrecorded immune exposures. This CDR3 is built from 13 residues. Germline CDR1 and CDR2: SGHRS and YFSETQ. Trimming removed 0 bases from V and 4 bases from J, with 7 bases in between. This clonotype was sampled from a man aged 40-49 years in good health and CMV-seronegative. The gene calls are TRBV5-1 and TRBJ1-2, with D perhaps matching TRBD1 (5 bases). Sequencing input: PBMCs. The CDR3 nucleotides are TGCGCCAGCAGCTTGGTGACAGCCTATGGCTACACCTTC. Translated: CASSLVTAYGYTF.